This T cell receptor (beta chain) is drawn from a study of T cells in Graves' hyperthyroidism and ophthalmopathy. Turning to the study itself: Initial diagnosis, before any treatment, was when peripheral blood was collected.

This clonotype has ten or more counts. Its antigen is unidentified. Findings of the study overall: A model of 13 V-J features distinguished ophthalmopathy from stable hyperthyroidism.

Template material for amplifying TCR beta CDR3 regions consisted of RNA transcripts. HTBI primers were the set used in a first-round RT-PCR of the TCR CDR3. TCRdb reprocessed the multiplex PCR reads with MiXCR, giving one entry per CDR3 protein. The sample lists about 130,000 distinct CDR3 sequences, less than 25% seen once, with around two thirds in the top ten. The study enrolled patients aged 18 to 65 with newly diagnosed hyperthyroidism of under 2 months' duration. This sequence was found in a woman between 50 and 59 years old with Graves' hyperthyroidism that later progressed to Graves' ophthalmopathy. Source material: blood.

The CDR3 spells CATSDPPGGPNGAEAFF. CDR3 bases: TGTGCCACCAGTGATCCGCCAGGGGGCCCGAACGGCGCTGAAGCTTTCTTT. The chain employs TRBV24-1 and TRBJ1-1, with 8 positions matching TRBD1. Germline loops: CDR1 KGHDR, CDR2 SFDVKD. Losses at the gene ends were 3 bases for V and 6 bases for J; bases not matched to a gene: 14. CDR3 length: 17 residues.